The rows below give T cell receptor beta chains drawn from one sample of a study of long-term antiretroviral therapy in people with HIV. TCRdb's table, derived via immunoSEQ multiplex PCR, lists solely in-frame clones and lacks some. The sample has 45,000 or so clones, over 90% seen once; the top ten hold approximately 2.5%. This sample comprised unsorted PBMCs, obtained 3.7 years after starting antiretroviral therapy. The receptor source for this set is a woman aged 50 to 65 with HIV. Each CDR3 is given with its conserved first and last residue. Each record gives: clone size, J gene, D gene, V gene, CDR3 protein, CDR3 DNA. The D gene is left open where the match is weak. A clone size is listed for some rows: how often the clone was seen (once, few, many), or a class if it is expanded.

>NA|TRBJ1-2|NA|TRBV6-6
CASMPGATPNYGYTF
TGTGCCAGCATGCCGGGGGCCACTCCTAACTATGGCTACACCTTC
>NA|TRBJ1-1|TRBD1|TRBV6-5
CASSPRGGGTLEAFF
TGTGCCAGCAGCCCTCGGGGAGGGGGCACCCTTGAAGCTTTCTTT
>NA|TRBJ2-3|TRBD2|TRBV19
CASSIGVAGGSLAGTDTQYF
TGTGCCAGTAGTATAGGCGTAGCGGGGGGATCGTTAGCGGGCACAGATACGCAGTATTTT
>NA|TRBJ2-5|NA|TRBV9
CASSVGGVGQETQYF
TGTGCCAGCAGCGTAGGGGGGGTCGGGCAAGAGACCCAGTACTTC
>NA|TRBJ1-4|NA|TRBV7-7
CASSLGGPGRNEKLFF
TGTGCTAGCAGCTTAGGGGGACCGGGAAGAAATGAAAAACTGTTTTTT
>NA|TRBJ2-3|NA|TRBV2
CASSGVRGSGRQLVF
TGTGCCAGCAGTGGGGTCCGTGGGAGCGGACGACAGCTTGTATTT
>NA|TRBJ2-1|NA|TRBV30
CAWSVQNEQFF
TGTGCCTGGAGTGTACAAAATGAGCAGTTCTTC
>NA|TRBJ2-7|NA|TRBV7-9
CASSLGGIPSYEQYF
TGTGCCAGCAGCTTAGGGGGGATCCCCTCCTACGAGCAGTACTTC
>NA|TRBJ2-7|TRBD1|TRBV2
CASSHSGGGQYF
TGTGCCAGCAGTCACTCAGGGGGCGGGCAGTACTTC
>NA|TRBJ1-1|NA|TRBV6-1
CASSERENTEAFF
TGTGCCAGCAGTGAACGGGAGAACACTGAAGCTTTCTTT
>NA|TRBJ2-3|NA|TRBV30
CAWSPRGDGTDTQYF
TGTGCCTGGAGTCCAAGGGGCGATGGCACAGATACGCAGTATTTT
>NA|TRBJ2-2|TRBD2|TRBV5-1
CASSSVAGSTGELFF
TGCGCCAGCAGTTCCGTAGCGGGATCAACCGGGGAGCTGTTTTTT
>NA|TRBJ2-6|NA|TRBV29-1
CSVASSGANVLTF
TGCAGCGTTGCGTCCTCTGGGGCCAACGTCCTGACTTTC
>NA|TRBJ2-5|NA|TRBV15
CATSRDRGDGTQYF
TGTGCCACCAGCAGAGACAGAGGGGATGGGACCCAGTACTTC
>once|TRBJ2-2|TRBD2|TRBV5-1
CASSSLAGARTGELFF
TGCGCCAGCAGCTCCCTAGCGGGGGCGAGGACCGGGGAGCTGTTTTTT
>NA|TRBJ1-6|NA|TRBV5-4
CASSPVGNSPLHF
TGTGCCAGCAGCCCGGTCGGTAATTCACCCCTCCACTTT
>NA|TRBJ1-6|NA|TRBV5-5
CASSSGRIVNSPLHF
TGTGCCAGCAGCTCCGGCCGGATCGTGAATTCACCCCTCCACTTT
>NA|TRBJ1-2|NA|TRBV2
CASSDTPLRRADYGYTF
TGTGCCAGCAGTGATACCCCACTTCGGAGGGCGGACTATGGCTACACCTTC
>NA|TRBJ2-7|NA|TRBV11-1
CASSLGLVGVNYEQYF
TGTGCCAGCAGCTTAGGTCTTGTTGGAGTGAACTACGAGCAGTACTTC
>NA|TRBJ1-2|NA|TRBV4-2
CASSQEGDRPLAGYTF
TGTGCCAGCAGCCAAGAGGGTGACAGGCCTCTCGCTGGCTACACCTTC
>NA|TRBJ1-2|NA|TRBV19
CASSSGTSYGYTF
TGTGCCAGTAGTAGCGGGACAAGCTATGGCTACACCTTC
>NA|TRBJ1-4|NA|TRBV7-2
CASTYSNEKLFF
TGTGCCAGCACCTACTCTAATGAAAAACTGTTTTTT
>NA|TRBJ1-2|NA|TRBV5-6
CASNPPGTKNYGYTF
TGTGCCAGCAACCCGCCAGGGACCAAAAACTATGGCTACACCTTC
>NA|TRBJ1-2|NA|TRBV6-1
CASSALQGPYGYTF
TGTGCCAGCAGTGCCCTACAGGGTCCCTATGGCTACACCTTC